The 21 T cell receptor beta chains below were found in one sample sequenced in a study of T cell repertoires in cytomegalovirus infection (dated 2019 in TCRdb). Sequencing was carried out with an Illumina HiSeq 1500. The public sequencing data were trimmed at Q25 with fastp and processed into clonotypes with MiXCR by TCRdb, which kept only in-frame beta chains. Rows merge per CDR3 protein into single entries with the most common DNA and genes. The sample table records around 550,000 distinct CDR3 sequences; more than 20% of these occur just once. The top ten clones comprise about 13% of the sample. The material sequenced was PBMCs. The receptors come from a human donor in good health (CMV status not recorded). Some clones in this sample may be carry-over from other donors' samples.

The rearrangement joins TRBV6-2 or TRBV6-3 to TRBJ1-1, with 11 bases matching TRBD1. The CDR3 consists of 17 residues. Germline trimming cut 6 bases from V and 3 bases from J; bases unmatched to any gene: 12. CDR1 is MNHEY, CDR2 SVGEGT, per germline. DNA of the CDR3: TGTGCCAGCAGCAAAGGGACAGGGGGGAGCAAGTACACTGAAGCTTTCTTT. This sequence encodes CASSKGTGGSKYTEAFF.

This clonotype was seen a handful of times. The J gene is TRBJ2-1, the V gene TRBV28; tentative D call: TRBD2 (6 bases). The CDR3 is made up of 13 amino acids. Germline V CDR1 and CDR2: MDHEN, SYDVKM. The V gene lost 6 bases and the J gene lost 4 bases, with 10 bases spanning the gap. The CDR3 loop is CASREGRYNEQFF. CDR3 coding DNA: TGTGCCAGCAGGGAGGGCCGATACAATGAGCAGTTCTTC.

This clonotype turned up a few times. This chain uses TRBV5-6 with TRBJ1-1; D is undetermined. Trimming took 2 bases from V and 2 from J, leaving 10 bases between them. In germline, CDR1 is SGHDT, CDR2 YYEEEE. This CDR3 is 14 amino acids long. CDR3 coding DNA: TGTGCCAGCAGCTTTCTACAGCAAAACACTGAAGCTTTCTTT. Protein product: CASSFLQQNTEAFF.

This clonotype has at least ten counts. This sequence joins TRBV12-3 or TRBV12-4 and TRBJ1-1; 8 bases match TRBD1. With 6 bases clipped from V and 1 base from J, the junction kept 4 bases outside the gene matches. This CDR3 contains 14 residues. The CDR3 sequence: CASRPGQGNTEAFF. The CDR3 DNA reads TGTGCCAGCAGGCCCGGACAGGGGAACACTGAAGCTTTCTTT.

This clonotype was counted once. The J gene is TRBJ1-4, the V gene TRBV30; TRBD1 might be the D (5 bases). The CDR3 runs to 15 residues. Trimming removed 4 bases from V and 6 bases from J, with 18 bases in between. Germline CDR1 is GTSNPN and CDR2 is SVGIG (reference sequence). CDR3 coding DNA: TGTGCCTGGACCTCTGGCGGGGCCGTATATGAAAAACTGTTTTTT. Protein product: CAWTSGGAVYEKLFF.

This clonotype was found many times. The chain employs TRBV7-9 and TRBJ2-5, with a possible D match to TRBD2 (6 bases). Germline V gene lookup returns CDR1 SEHNR and CDR2 FQNEAQ (reference sequence). Trimming shortened V by 1 base and J by 3 bases, and 15 bases separated the two germline ends. The CDR3 covers 16 residues. CDR3 sequence: CASSLVAGTGKETQYF. CDR3 in DNA: TGTGCCAGCAGCTTAGTTGCGGGAACTGGGAAAGAGACCCAGTACTTC.

The chain combines TRBV5-1 with TRBJ2-7; TRBD1 is a possible D gene (5 bases). From germline, CDR1 is SGHRS and CDR2 YFSETQ. Between the trimmed V and J ends, which lost 2 bases and 6 bases, there was a span of 15 bases. This CDR3 region has 14 residues. Here the CDR3 reads CASSFKGQLGEQYF. The CDR3 DNA is TGCGCCAGCAGCTTCAAGGGGCAACTGGGCGAGCAGTACTTC.

This clonotype was seen at least ten times. This rearrangement joins TRBV7-3 to TRBJ2-5; 9 positions match TRBD1. The germline V gene has CDR1 SGHTA and CDR2 FQGTGA. The CDR3 sequence is 16 residues long. V lost 3 bases to trimming and J lost 4 bases; unmatched junction nucleotides: 9. CDR3 sequence: CASSFTGQGRGETQYF. The CDR3 DNA sequence: TGTGCCAGCAGCTTTACGGGACAGGGACGAGGAGAGACCCAGTACTTC.

The chain is built from TRBV6-2 or TRBV6-3 and TRBJ2-3; 7 bases are a match to TRBD2. V lost 3 bases to trimming and J lost 4 bases; unmatched junction nucleotides: 7. This CDR3 spans 15 amino acids. Germline V gene data show CDR1 as MNHEY and CDR2 as SVGEGT. CDR3 nucleotide sequence: TGTGCCAGCAGTTATAGGCGGGAGCAGGCAGATACGCAGTATTTT. Protein product: CASSYRREQADTQYF.

This clonotype appeared many times. The gene calls are TRBV7-8 and TRBJ1-6, with D possibly matching TRBD1 (5 bases). The germline V gene has CDR1 SGHVS and CDR2 FQNEAQ. Trimming left V 2 bases short and J 5 bases short, with 19 bases between. The CDR3 contains 18 residues. The CDR3 DNA reads as TGTGCCAGCAGCTTATCTTTTGGGGTAGGGGCTGATAATTCACCCCTCCACTTT. Protein sequence: CASSLSFGVGADNSPLHF.

This clonotype was observed a few times. The gene calls are TRBV12-3 or TRBV12-4 and TRBJ2-5, with TRBD1 identical over 10 bases. The J segment lost 5 bases and the V segment lost 6 bases, leaving 6 bases of the junction unmatched. There are 14 residues in the CDR3. The CDR3 sequence is CASRGQGSLETQYF. The CDR3 DNA reads TGTGCCAGCAGGGGACAGGGGAGTCTGGAGACCCAGTACTTC.

The V gene is TRBV6-5, the J gene TRBJ2-6; D possibly corresponds to TRBD2 (5 bases). The CDR3 spans 17 residues. Trimming removed 6 bases at V and 4 bases at J, with 19 bases between. The V gene's germline CDR1 is MNHEY and CDR2 SVGAGI. CDR3: CASSRGSPGQGANVLTF. As DNA, the CDR3 is TGTGCCAGCAGCCGGGGATCCCCGGGCCAAGGGGCCAACGTCCTGACTTTC.

The chain is built from TRBV28 and TRBJ2-6, with 12 bases lining up with TRBD2. Germline CDR1 is MDHEN and CDR2 is SYDVKM. V was clipped by 3 bases and J by 2 bases; unmatched bases: 5. This CDR3 has 18 amino acids. Written as DNA, the CDR3 is TGTGCCAGCAGTTTGCCTAGCGGGAGGGCCACTGGGGCCAACGTCCTGACTTTC. Protein: CASSLPSGRATGANVLTF.

The chain is built from TRBV6-1 and TRBJ1-2; unclear D gene. The germline CDR1 and CDR2 sequences are MNHNS and SASEGT. V was shortened by 5 bases and J by 0 bases, with 19 bases between the two germline ends. The CDR3 is made up of 17 amino acids. The chain's CDR3 is CASSYPKTRGTNYGYTF. The CDR3 DNA sequence: TGTGCCAGCAGTTATCCCAAGACGCGGGGAACTAACTATGGCTACACCTTC.

In this sample, this clonotype turned up many times. At one boundary the junction diverges from the germline segment, which might be a read error. This rearrangement joins TRBV7-7 to TRBJ2-3; tentative D call: TRBD2 (6 bases). Germline CDR1 reads SSHAT; CDR2 reads FNYEAQ (reference sequence). The CDR3 sequence is 15 residues long. The CDR3 coding sequence is TGTGCTAGCAGCCCGGACGGGGGAGGCACAGATACGCAGTATTTT. Its translation is CASSPDGGGTDTQYF.

V usage is TRBV12-3 or TRBV12-4 and J usage is TRBJ1-2; no reliable D call. The length of the CDR3 is 14 residues. The V and J ends lost 3 bases and 2 bases respectively, with 10 bases between them. The CDR3: CASSFGRANYGYTF. In nucleotides, the CDR3 is TGTGCCAGCAGTTTTGGGCGGGCGAACTATGGCTACACCTTC.

The V and J genes are TRBV6-2 or TRBV6-3 and TRBJ2-4; D unclear. CDR1 is MNHEY, CDR2 SVGEGT, per germline. The ends were cut back, 6 bases at V and 0 bases at J, with 6 bases in the middle. CDR3 length: 13 amino acids. CDR3 DNA sequence: TGTGCCAGCAGGGAGATAGCCAAAAACATTCAGTACTTC. Translation gives CASREIAKNIQYF.

Ten or more counts support this clonotype. The rearrangement joins TRBV7-2 to TRBJ2-1; D gene unclear. V lost 2 bases to trimming and J lost 9 bases, with 11 bases between them. There are 13 residues in the CDR3. The V gene's germline CDR1 is SGHTA and CDR2 FQGNSA. DNA of the CDR3: TGTGCCAGCAGCTTAACAGCCTATGGTGAGCAGTTCTTC. The encoded protein is CASSLTAYGEQFF.

J is TRBJ2-1 and V is TRBV6-2 or TRBV6-3, with unresolved D. Germline V gene data show CDR1 as MNHEY and CDR2 as SVGEGT. The CDR3 has 12 residues. Trimming took off 5 bases at V and 6 bases at J, with 8 bases between the two ends. Written as DNA, the CDR3 is TGTGCCAGCAGTGCCCCCCCCAATGAGCAGTTCTTC. Translated, it gives CASSAPPNEQFF.

This clonotype appeared a few times. This rearrangement joins TRBV11-2 to TRBJ2-5; possible D gene TRBD2, 6 bases. V lost 0 bases to trimming and J lost 4 bases, with 18 bases between them. CDR1 and CDR2 from the germline V gene are SGHAT and FQNNGV. The CDR3 extends over 17 amino acids. CDR3 loop: CASSLELTSPWGETQYF. The CDR3 DNA reads TGTGCCAGCAGCTTAGAGCTGACTAGTCCCTGGGGAGAGACCCAGTACTTC.

At least ten counts were recorded for this clonotype. The CDR3 DNA reads as TGTGCCAGCAGCTTAAGTCGGCTAGCGGGAGGGGGTCACCCCGGGGAGCTGTTTTTT. Translating gives CASSLSRLAGGGHPGELFF. The chain employs TRBV7-2 and TRBJ2-2, with TRBD2 matching over 12 bases. This CDR3 is built from 19 residues. V was pared by 2 bases and J by 6 bases, with 13 bases of the junction left unmatched. CDR1 and CDR2 from the germline V gene are SGHTA and FQGNSA.